This T cell receptor (beta chain) was captured in a study of identical twins. Study observations and caveats: For cord blood, abundant beta clonotypes had fewer insertions, unlike memory repertoires, which showed none.

As regards this clonotype: The antigen is undetermined.

The CDR3 loop spans 16 amino acids. Trimming cost V 6 bases and J 4 bases, with 19 bases left between them. MiXCR, applied by TCRdb to the 5' RACE reads, yields one record per CDR3 protein. The sample includes around 690,000 distinct CDR3 sequences, 20% to 25% of them seen just once. This sample was shared with a second study, whose subject was T cells expressing NK-cell markers. That source notes: Seropositivity for HCMV was found in seven of the eight sequenced donors, with one seronegative. A range of roughly 1.0-8% of CD8+ T cells consisted of dominant NKG2C+ clonotypes in about six donors.

The TCR originated in a woman aged 18-29 years in good health. The sequencing input was PBMCs. This rearrangement joins TRBV12-3 or TRBV12-4 to TRBJ2-1; possibly TRBD1 or TRBD2 for D (5 bases each). CDR3 region: CASRTPGPEMYNEQFF. The CDR3, as DNA: TGTGCCAGCAGGACTCCGGGACCCGAGATGTACAATGAGCAGTTCTTC.